This T cell receptor (beta chain) is drawn from a study of T cell changes during pregnancy in multiple sclerosis. CDR3 length equals 14 residues. Trimming pared 5 bases from V and 6 bases from J, leaving 17 bases between. Germline CDR1 SEHNR, CDR2 FQNEAQ (reference sequence). The table came from immunoSEQ multiplex PCR; TCRdb's copy has only in-frame clones and leaves some out. Among some 87,000 clones, about 95% were seen once, and the ten largest hold over 0.95%. The origin of this receptor is a female donor with multiple sclerosis, enrolled in a pregnancy study. The chain has TRBV7-9 and TRBJ2-7; possible D gene TRBD1, 6 bases. The input for sequencing was peripheral blood, taken in the second trimester of pregnancy. The CDR3 DNA reads as TGTGCCAGCAGCCCCAGGGGTAGTCCCTCCGAGCAGTACTTC. Residues: CASSPRGSPSEQYF.